The source of this T cell receptor beta chain is a study of sequential checkpoint blockade in melanoma. Overall study: Each arm's sequence ended with maintenance nivolumab. 91 pretreatment tumor DNA samples were TCRβ immunosequenced.

Using immunoSEQ multiplex PCR, the repertoire was profiled, and TCRdb retains in-frame clones only, with some absent. The table lists 8,000 to 10,000 clones, under 25% of them singletons. The CDR3 consists of 15 residues. Deletions cut 5 bases from V and 0 bases from J, with 13 bases between. The germline V gene encodes CDR1 MNHGY and CDR2 SAAAGT. This clone was detected a few times. What it binds is not known. The study, taken as a whole, reports: Mutational load did not correlate with tumor T-cell fraction or clonality.

Treatment denoted: randomized to nivolumab then ipilimumab (arm A) or the reverse (arm B). None of the patients previously received DNA-damaging chemotherapy. The rearrangement links TRBV6-8 to TRBJ1-2, with D unclear. This TCR derives from a human donor with melanoma. The starting material was tumor tissue (inferred from file names), obtained from a patient given nivolumab and ipilimumab in sequence. The CDR3 reads CASSALRTANYGYTF. In DNA form, the CDR3 reads TGTGCCAGCAGTGCCCTCCGGACGGCTAACTATGGCTACACCTTC.